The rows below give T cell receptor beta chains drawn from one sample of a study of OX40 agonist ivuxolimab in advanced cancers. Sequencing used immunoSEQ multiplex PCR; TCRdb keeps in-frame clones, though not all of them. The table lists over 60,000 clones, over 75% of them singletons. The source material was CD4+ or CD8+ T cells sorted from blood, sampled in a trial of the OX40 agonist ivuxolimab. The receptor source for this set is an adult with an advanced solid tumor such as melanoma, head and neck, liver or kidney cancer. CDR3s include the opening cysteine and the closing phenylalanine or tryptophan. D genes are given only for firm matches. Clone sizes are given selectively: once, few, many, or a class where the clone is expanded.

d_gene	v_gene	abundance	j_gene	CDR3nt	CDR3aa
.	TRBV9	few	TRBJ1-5	TGTGCCAGCAGCGTAGGGGCAGGGGCTCAGCCCCAGCATTTT	CASSVGAGAQPQHF
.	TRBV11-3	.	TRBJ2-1	TGTGCCAGCAGCTTAGGAGTTGGTCGGGATGAGCAGTTCTTC	CASSLGVGRDEQFF
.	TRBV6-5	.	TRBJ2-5	TGTGCCAGCAGTCTCCGGGACTTTCAAGAGACCCAGTACTTC	CASSLRDFQETQYF
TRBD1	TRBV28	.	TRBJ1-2	TGTGCCAGCAGCGACAACTACTCAGGGGGCGCTGGTGGCTATGGCTACACCTTC	CASSDNYSGGAGGYGYTF
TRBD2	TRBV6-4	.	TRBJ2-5	TGTGCCAGCAGTGACTCAGGGACTAGCGGGAGTCCGGAGACCCAGTACTTC	CASSDSGTSGSPETQYF
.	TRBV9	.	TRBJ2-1	TGTGCCAGCAGCGTAGCTACCGGGACTTCGGGATACAATGAGCAGTTCTTC	CASSVATGTSGYNEQFF
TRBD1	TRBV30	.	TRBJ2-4	TGTGCCTGGAGTGTAGGGATCTACAACAGGGGTTTAAAAAACATTCAGTACTTC	CAWSVGIYNRGLKNIQYF
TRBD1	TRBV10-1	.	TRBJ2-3	TGCGCCAGCTCCCAGGGGGGCACAGATACGCAGTATTTT	CASSQGGTDTQYF
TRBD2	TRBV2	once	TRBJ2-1	TGTGCCAGCAGTGGGACTAGCGGGAGCCGAGAGCAGTTCTTC	CASSGTSGSREQFF
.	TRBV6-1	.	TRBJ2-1	TGTGCCAGCAGCGAACAGGGAGGAATCAATGAGCAGTTCTTC	CASSEQGGINEQFF
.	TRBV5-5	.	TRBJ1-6	TGTGCCAGCAGCGCCCTCCTGGAACCCCTCCACTTT	CASSALLEPLHF
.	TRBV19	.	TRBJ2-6	TGTGCCAGTAGTTCTTCTACAAGCCAGGCTGGGGCCAACGTCCTGACTTTC	CASSSSTSQAGANVLTF
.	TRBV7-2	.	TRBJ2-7	TGTGCCAGCAGCTCCCCCCGGCAGGGGCGCTCCTACGAGCAGTACTTC	CASSSPRQGRSYEQYF
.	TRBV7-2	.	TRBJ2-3	TGTGCCAGCAGCTTAGTATCAGGGTTAGGCACAGATACGCAGTATTTT	CASSLVSGLGTDTQYF
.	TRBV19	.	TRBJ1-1	TGTGCCAGTAGTAGGGGAAGGAACACTGAAGCTTTCTTT	CASSRGRNTEAFF
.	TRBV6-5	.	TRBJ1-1	TGTGCCAGCAGTTACTCGAGGACGTGGATGGCTGAAGCTTTCTTT	CASSYSRTWMAEAFF
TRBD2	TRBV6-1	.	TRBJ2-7	TGTGCCAGCGGGAGGGTAGCGGCGCTAGGGTACGAGCAGTACTTC	CASGRVAALGYEQYF
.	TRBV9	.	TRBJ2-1	TGTGCCAGCAGCGTAGGCTGGAGCAGCTCCTACAATGAGCAGTTCTTC	CASSVGWSSSYNEQFF
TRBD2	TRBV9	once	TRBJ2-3	TGTGCCAGCAGCGTATCCCCCGGGGGGAAAGATACGCAGTATTTT	CASSVSPGGKDTQYF
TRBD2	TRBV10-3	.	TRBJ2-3	TGTGCCATCAGTGAGTCCACGGCGGGAGTATCAGATACGCAGTATTTT	CAISESTAGVSDTQYF
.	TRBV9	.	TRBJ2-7	TGTGCCAGCAGCGTAGCCGGGGACACCTTCTACGAGCAGTACTTC	CASSVAGDTFYEQYF
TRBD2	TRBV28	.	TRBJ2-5	TGTGCCAGCAGTTCCTCTAGCGGGAGGGCCCAGGAGACCCAGTACTTC	CASSSSSGRAQETQYF
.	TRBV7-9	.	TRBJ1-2	TGTGCCAGCAGCTTAAGGGACAAGAACTATGGCTACACCTTC	CASSLRDKNYGYTF
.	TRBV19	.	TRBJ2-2	TGTGCCAGTAGTATACAGGGAGCGTGGACCGGGGAGCTGTTTTTT	CASSIQGAWTGELFF
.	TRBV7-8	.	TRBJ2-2	TGTGCCAGCGTCGCGTCTCCCCCTTCTGGGGAGCTGTTTTTT	CASVASPPSGELFF
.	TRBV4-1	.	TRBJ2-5	TGCGCCAGCAGCCCCCGAGGTGGGGGGCAAGAGACCCAGTACTTC	CASSPRGGGQETQYF